The next 5 T cell receptor beta chains were all read from a single sample in a study of T-cell reconstitution after alpha-beta-depleted transplantation in children. A library of TCRbeta sequences, prepared with unique molecular identifiers, was generated. TCRdb passed the PCR reads through MiXCR, listing each CDR3 protein once. The sample contains about 900,000 distinct CDR3 sequences, 25% to 35% of which appear only once. Sequenced here: PBMCs, mostly from graft donor cells, sampled 360 days after TCRalphabeta/CD19-depleted stem cell transplant. These receptors were taken from a boy under two years old who had a stem cell transplant for SCID, so the T cells may come from the graft donor.

This clonotype has just a few counts. The genes are TRBV4-2 and TRBJ2-1, with TRBD2 matching 9 bases. The CDR3 length is 16 residues. Trimming cost V 0 bases and J 8 bases; bases outside gene matches: 8. CDR1 is LGHNA, CDR2 YNFKEQ, per germline. The CDR3 sequence is CASSQDPGGGAYEQFF. CDR3 nucleotide sequence: TGTGCCAGCAGCCAAGATCCCGGCGGGGGGGCATATGAGCAGTTCTTC.

This clonotype occurred a few times. The genes are TRBV7-8 and TRBJ2-3, with D perhaps matching TRBD1 or TRBD2 (5 bases each). The CDR3 sequence is 16 residues long. V was cut by 5 bases and J by 0 bases, with 15 bases left in between. CDR1 and CDR2 (germline): SGHVS, FQNEAQ. CDR3 coding DNA: TGTGCCAGCAGCCCGGGACCTCTACTTAGCACAGATACGCAGTATTTT. This encodes CASSPGPLLSTDTQYF.

This clonotype was seen only a few times. V is TRBV12-5 and J is TRBJ2-5; 7 bases are shared with TRBD1. With 0 bases clipped from V and 3 bases from J, the junction kept 13 bases outside the gene matches. The CDR3 consists of 18 residues. CDR1 is LGHNT, CDR2 FRNRAP, per germline. CDR3 sequence (DNA): TGTGCTAGTGGTTTGGTACCCTGGACAGGCCCCGAGGAAGAGACCCAGTACTTC. It translates to CASGLVPWTGPEEETQYF.

The chain is built from TRBV20-1 and TRBJ2-3; 10 nucleotides agree with TRBD1. Germline V CDR1 and CDR2: DFQATT, SNEGSKA (reference sequence). This CDR3 comprises 14 residues. V shed 2 bases, J shed 5 bases, and the junction held 4 bases outside the gene matches. CDR3 in DNA: TGCAGTGCTAGACCGGGACAGGGGATAGATACGCAGTATTTT. The encoded protein is CSARPGQGIDTQYF.

This clonotype has just a few counts. J is TRBJ1-5 and V is TRBV30; D is uncertain. CDR3 size: 16 residues. Germline V gene lookup returns CDR1 GTSNPN and CDR2 SVGIG (reference sequence). Trimming took 2 bases from V and 9 from J, leaving 23 bases between them. CDR3 loop: CAWSSASRKYTLPQHF. DNA for the CDR3: TGTGCCTGGAGTTCTGCGTCTCGGAAGTATACTTTGCCCCAGCATTTT.